The 19 T cell receptor beta chains below were found in one sample sequenced in a study of blood T cell repertoires in COVID-19. Assay used: immunoSEQ multiplex PCR; TCRdb lists only in-frame clones, some missing. The table lists about 89,000 clones, 75% to 90% of them singletons. The specimen sequenced was peripheral blood. The receptor source for this set is a woman of 80 years or more with acute or convalescent COVID-19.

CDR3 region: CASSPKTGSTEAFF. Here the CDR3 DNA reads TGTGCCAGCTCACCTAAGACAGGGTCCACTGAAGCTTTCTTT. The V and J genes are TRBV18 and TRBJ1-1; 7 bases line up with TRBD1. The junction had 5 bases not matched to a gene; V was cut back by 3 bases and J by 4 bases. Germline V lookup: CDR1 KGHSH, CDR2 LQKENI. This CDR3 region has 14 residues.

Concerning this clone: Distinct nucleotide sequences in the sample also encode this CDR3. The chain couples TRBV9 to TRBJ1-6; TRBD1 aligns across 11 bases. The trim removed 3 bases at V and 7 bases at J, leaving 3 bases unmatched. The CDR3 is made up of 15 amino acids. Germline loops: CDR1 SGDLS, CDR2 YYNGEE. CDR3 loop: CASSDRDRGNSPLHF. The CDR3 bases are TGTGCCAGCAGCGACCGGGACAGGGGGAATTCACCCCTCCACTTT.

The chain joins TRBV10-1 to TRBJ2-1, with 13 bases identical to TRBD2. V lost 4 bases to trimming and J lost 4 bases; unmatched junction nucleotides: 13. The CDR3 runs 19 residues. The germline V gene encodes CDR1 WNHNN and CDR2 SYGVQD (reference sequence). The CDR3 sequence: CASSALKGLAGPAYNEQFF. CDR3 coding DNA: TGCGCCAGCAGTGCTCTAAAGGGACTAGCGGGACCCGCTTACAATGAGCAGTTCTTC.

The chain carries TRBV5-1 and TRBJ2-6; TRBD1 matches 7 bases. With V trimmed by 4 bases and J by 4 bases, 8 bases remained unmatched. Germline assignment: CDR1 SGHRS and CDR2 YFSETQ. This CDR3 comprises 16 residues. The CDR3: CASSRETGAGANVLTF. For the CDR3, the DNA is TGCGCCAGCAGCCGCGAAACAGGGGCCGGGGCCAACGTCCTGACTTTC.

The rearrangement joins TRBV6-5 to TRBJ2-5, with TRBD2 matching 7 bases. Germline V CDR1 and CDR2: MNHEY, SVGAGI. This CDR3 contains 16 residues. Germline trimming cut 0 bases from V and 5 bases from J; bases unmatched to any gene: 9. The CDR3 protein is CASSYSRGGSKETQYF. The CDR3 DNA follows: TGTGCCAGCAGTTACTCCCGGGGAGGGTCTAAGGAGACCCAGTACTTC.

The chain carries TRBV7-6 and TRBJ2-2, with 15 bases fitting TRBD2. The CDR3 runs 16 residues. V dropped 7 bases and J dropped 5; count of bases not matched to a gene: 5. Germline CDR1 is SGHVS and CDR2 is FNYEAQ. The CDR3 here is CASTAGTSGGTGELFF. The CDR3 DNA reads TGTGCCAGCACCGCCGGGACTAGCGGGGGGACCGGGGAGCTGTTTTTT.

CDR3 bases: TGTGCCAGCAGTGTGCAGGGGGCAGACGAGCAGTACTTC. This translates into CASSVQGADEQYF. The chain couples TRBV2 to TRBJ2-7; TRBD1 matches 8 bases. Trimming removed 4 bases from V and 5 bases from J; junction bases left unmatched: 4. The CDR3 runs to 13 residues. The germline CDR1 and CDR2 sequences are SNHLY and FYNNEI.

This clone was seen once. The chain carries TRBV2 and TRBJ2-2; D gene uncertain. This CDR3 has 13 residues. CDR1 and CDR2 (germline): SNHLY, FYNNEI. The ends were cut back, 5 bases at V and 7 bases at J, with 11 bases in the middle. In DNA, the CDR3 is TGTGCCAGCAGTCTAGTTTATCACGGGGAGCTGTTTTTT. Its protein is CASSLVYHGELFF.

V is TRBV7-3 and J is TRBJ2-7; 10 bases align to TRBD1. V gave up 5 bases and J gave up 5 bases; unmatched junction bases: 3. Germline V CDR1 and CDR2: SGHTA, FQGTGA. The CDR3 extends over 13 amino acids. The CDR3 region is CASSPTGGDEQYF. DNA of the CDR3: TGTGCCAGCAGCCCGACAGGGGGCGACGAGCAGTACTTC. The full variable domain, in which reference TRBV7-3 and TRBJ2-7 provide the parts outside the CDR3, is GAGVSQTPSNKVTEKGKYVELRCDPISGHTALYWYRQSLGQGPEFLIYFQGTGAADDSGLPNDRFFAVRPEGSVSTLKIQRTERGDSAVYLCASSPTGGDEQYFGPGTRLTVT.

This clone has more than one count but fewer than ten. The J gene is TRBJ2-1, the V gene TRBV2, with a possible D match to TRBD1 (5 bases). Trimming cost V 8 bases and J 4 bases, with 12 bases left between them. The CDR3 contains 13 residues. CDR1 is SNHLY, CDR2 FYNNEI, per germline. CDR3 nucleotide sequence: TGTGCCAGCGCGACAGAATCATACAATGAGCAGTTCTTC. Protein product: CASATESYNEQFF.

This chain links TRBV18 with TRBJ2-3; TRBD2 matches 7 bases. With V trimmed by 3 bases and J by 1 base, 7 bases remained unmatched. The CDR3 is made up of 16 amino acids. Per germline, CDR1 KGHSH and CDR2 LQKENI. DNA of the CDR3: TGTGCCAGCTCACCTACCTTTGGGGGGGGCACAGATACGCAGTATTTT. The encoded protein is CASSPTFGGGTDTQYF.

Comments on this clone: The sample holds other DNA sequences that translate to the same CDR3. The chain couples TRBV11-1 to TRBJ2-1; tentative D call: TRBD2 (5 bases). This CDR3 region has 14 residues. V lost 5 bases to trimming and J lost 3 bases, with 11 bases between them. Germline-derived CDR1 and CDR2 are SGHAT and FQDESV (reference sequence). CDR3 in DNA: TGTGCCAGCAGCCGTAGGACTGGCTACAATGAGCAGTTCTTC. This codes for CASSRRTGYNEQFF.

The J gene is TRBJ1-2, the V gene TRBV5-1, with D tentatively TRBD1 (6 bases). Trimming took 0 bases from V and 6 from J, leaving 18 bases between them. The CDR3 has 16 amino acids. Germline lookup yields CDR1 SGHRS and CDR2 YFSETQ. The CDR3 sequence is CASSLGHGGARDGYTF. CDR3 bases: TGCGCCAGCAGCTTGGGTCATGGGGGCGCTAGGGATGGCTACACCTTC.

J is TRBJ1-1 and V is TRBV3-1 (or the pseudogene TRBV3-2); tentative D call: TRBD1 (6 bases). The CDR3 has 13 residues. V lost 0 bases and J lost 6, with 8 bases in between. CDR1 LGHDT and CDR2 YNNKEL come from the germline V gene (reference sequence). Here the CDR3 reads CASSQDRTAEAFF. In nucleotides, the CDR3 is TGTGCCAGCAGCCAAGATAGGACAGCTGAAGCTTTCTTT.

The CDR3 sequence: CASSYNSGIWPQHF. In DNA form, the CDR3 reads TGTGCCAGCAGTTACAACTCGGGGATTTGGCCCCAGCATTTT. The chain couples TRBV6-5 to TRBJ1-5; D unresolved. Germline V gene data show CDR1 as MNHEY and CDR2 as SVGAGI. The CDR3 consists of 14 residues. V was clipped by 2 bases and J by 9 bases, with 14 bases between them.

This rearrangement joins TRBV7-9 to TRBJ2-4; D may be TRBD2 (5 bases). V dropped 4 bases and J dropped 0 bases, with 13 bases sitting between them. Per the germline V gene, CDR1 is SEHNR and CDR2 is FQNEAQ (reference sequence). CDR3 length: 16 residues. This CDR3 is CASSSTRGIAKNIQYF. CDR3 nucleotide sequence: TGTGCCAGCAGCTCCACCCGGGGAATAGCCAAAAACATTCAGTACTTC.

V is TRBV11-2 and J is TRBJ2-7, with TRBD2 matching over 7 bases. V trimming: 5 bases; J trimming: 0 bases; junction bases outside the gene matches: 7. The CDR3 is made up of 15 amino acids. CDR1 is SGHAT and CDR2 is FQNNGV in the germline V gene. The CDR3 region has the DNA TGTGCCAGCAGCATGAAAGCGGGGCACTCCTACGAGCAGTACTTC. Translating gives CASSMKAGHSYEQYF. The complete variable domain, with remaining parts taken from reference TRBV11-2 and TRBJ2-7, reads EAGVAQSPRYKIIEKRQSVAFWCNPISGHATLYWYQQILGQGPKLLIQFQNNGVVDDSQLPKDRFSAERLKGVDSTLKIQPAKLEDSAVYLCASSMKAGHSYEQYFGPGTRLTVT.

The chain joins TRBV6-6 to TRBJ1-5, with TRBD1 matching 8 bases. The CDR3 is 14 residues long. The V and J ends lost 2 bases and 9 bases, in that order; junction bases with no gene match: 6. Germline CDR1 MNHNY, CDR2 SVGAGI (reference sequence). CDR3 nucleotides: TGTGCCAGCAGTTACGACAGGGGCCTGTGGCCCCAGCATTTT. Its translation: CASSYDRGLWPQHF.

The chain is built from TRBV5-1 and TRBJ2-7, with TRBD1 matching over 7 bases. Germline values: CDR1 SGHRS, CDR2 YFSETQ. The ends lost 0 bases at V and 0 bases at J; junction bases unmatched: 6. The CDR3 sequence is 16 residues long. CDR3 sequence: CASSLASTGVSYEQYF. The CDR3 DNA follows: TGCGCCAGCAGCTTGGCCTCCACAGGGGTCTCCTACGAGCAGTACTTC.